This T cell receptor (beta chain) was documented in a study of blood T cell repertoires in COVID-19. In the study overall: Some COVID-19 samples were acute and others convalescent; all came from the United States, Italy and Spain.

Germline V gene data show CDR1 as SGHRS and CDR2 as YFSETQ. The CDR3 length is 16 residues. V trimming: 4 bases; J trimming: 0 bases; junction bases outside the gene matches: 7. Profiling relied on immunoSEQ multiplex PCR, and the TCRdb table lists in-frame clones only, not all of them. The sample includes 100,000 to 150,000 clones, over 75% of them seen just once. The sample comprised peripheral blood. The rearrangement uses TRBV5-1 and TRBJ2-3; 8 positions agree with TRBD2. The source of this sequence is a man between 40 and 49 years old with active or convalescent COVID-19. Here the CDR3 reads CASSLLAGTSTDTQYF. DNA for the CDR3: TGCGCCAGCAGCCTTCTAGCGGGTACTAGCACAGATACGCAGTATTTT.